This is a list of T cell receptor beta chains from one sample in a study of blood T cell repertoires in COVID-19. Repertoires were generated with immunoSEQ multiplex PCR, while TCRdb's copy carries only in-frame clones and drops some. The sample carries approximately 300,000 clones, 85% to 95% recorded once. What was sequenced was PBMCs or T cells enriched from blood (not recorded which). These receptors came from a woman under 40 who had been exposed to COVID-19. CDR3s leave out the opening cysteine and the closing phenylalanine or tryptophan. The order of the fields is clone size, D gene, V gene, CDR3 length, CDR3 protein. D genes are given only for firm matches. Part of the rows lack a size; the others show once, few, many or a class for expanded clones.

size: -; D: TRBD1; V: TRBV3-1/TRBV3-2; length: 11; CDR3: ASSPPGQNIQY
size: -; D: -; V: TRBV7-8; length: 11; CDR3: ASSFRGDQPQH
size: once; D: -; V: TRBV5-1; length: 12; CDR3: ASSLDRLINEQF
size: -; D: -; V: TRBV5-1; length: 13; CDR3: ASSLTGLVWDEAF
size: -; D: -; V: TRBV11-2; length: 10; CDR3: ASSLDRFPRF
size: -; D: TRBD1; V: TRBV5-1; length: 12; CDR3: ASSLNDRVGGYT
size: -; D: -; V: TRBV19; length: 14; CDR3: ASSIMGGTSNQPQH
size: -; D: TRBD1; V: TRBV3-1/TRBV3-2; length: 14; CDR3: ASSQGTGDSNQPQH
size: -; D: TRBD1; V: TRBV4-3; length: 15; CDR3: ASSRERQGAGHSPLH
size: -; D: TRBD2; V: TRBV11-2; length: 13; CDR3: ASSFRLAGLGEQF
size: -; D: -; V: TRBV5-1; length: 12; CDR3: ASSLSGTDYGYT
size: -; D: -; V: TRBV5-1; length: 12; CDR3: ASSLGGANTEAF
size: -; D: -; V: TRBV7-9; length: 11; CDR3: ASSVPDLATIY
size: -; D: TRBD2; V: TRBV5-6; length: 16; CDR3: ASSLAFPTSGGSYEQY
size: -; D: -; V: TRBV6-5; length: 11; CDR3: ASSYSRGTEAF